This is a list of T cell receptor beta chains from one sample in a study of blood T cell repertoires in COVID-19. Clones were sequenced by immunoSEQ multiplex PCR, and TCRdb holds only the in-frame ones, with some missing. The repertoire holds some 99,000 clones, with around 85% as singletons. The source material was peripheral blood. These TCRs come from a woman of 80 years or more with acute or convalescent COVID-19. CDR3s include the opening cysteine and the closing phenylalanine or tryptophan. D genes are given only for firm matches. The size field is filled for only some rows; it gives once, few, many or a size class.

few TRBJ2-1 TRBD1 TRBV5-4 TGTGCCAGCAGCCCGACAGGGTCGGGCGTAGGTGAGCAGTTCTTC CASSPTGSGVGEQFF
NA TRBJ1-1 NA TRBV18 TGTGCCAGCTCATCCGGACAGAGGAACACTGAAGCTTTCTTT CASSSGQRNTEAFF
NA TRBJ1-2 NA TRBV29-1 TGCAGCGTTGAAGAGGCCGGGTTGGGCTACACCTTC CSVEEAGLGYTF
NA TRBJ2-5 NA TRBV7-2 TGTGCCAGCAGCGTGCAGGGGGAGACCCAGTACTTC CASSVQGETQYF
NA TRBJ2-1 NA TRBV4-2 TGTGCCAGCAGCCCAGCGGCTTATTCCTACAATGAGCAGTTCTTC CASSPAAYSYNEQFF
NA TRBJ2-6 NA TRBV6-5 TGTGCCAGCAGACCTACTGGGGCCAACGTCCTGACTTTC CASRPTGANVLTF
NA TRBJ2-3 TRBD2 TRBV10-3 TGTGCCATCACCCTGGGGGGGGGAACCGGCACAGATACGCAGTATTTT CAITLGGGTGTDTQYF
NA TRBJ2-5 NA TRBV5-1 TGCGCCAGCAGCTTGGGGGAGAGGGGGACGACCCAGTACTTC CASSLGERGTTQYF
NA TRBJ1-1 NA TRBV28 TGTGCCAGCAGTAAGGCCAGGGATCACACTGAAGCTTTCTTT CASSKARDHTEAFF
NA TRBJ1-1 NA TRBV7-3 TGTGCCAGCAGCGTATCGGGACAAGAAGCTTTCTTT CASSVSGQEAFF
once TRBJ2-5 NA TRBV7-2 TGTGCCAGCAGTCCAACCCGGTACCAAGAGACCCAGTACTTC CASSPTRYQETQYF
NA TRBJ1-2 NA TRBV18 TGTGCCAGCTCACCAATACAGGACGGTGAAGGCACCTTC CASSPIQDGEGTF
NA TRBJ1-5 NA TRBV18 TGTGCCAGCTCAACAAGCAATCAGCCCCAGCATTTT CASSTSNQPQHF
NA TRBJ2-3 TRBD2 TRBV5-6 TGTGCCAGCAGCGGAAGGACGGGGGGGCAGAGGGTCACAGATACGCAGTATTTT CASSGRTGGQRVTDTQYF
NA TRBJ1-2 NA TRBV3-1/TRBV3-2 TGTGCCAGCAGCCAAGGTCCCCTCTATGGCTACACCTTC CASSQGPLYGYTF
NA TRBJ1-1 NA TRBV7-9 TGTGCCAGCAGCCAACGGGAAGGGGGCACTGAAGCTTTCTTT CASSQREGGTEAFF
once TRBJ2-2 NA TRBV7-2 TGTGCCAGCAGCTTAGTTCCAGGGTCCACCGGGGAGCTGTTTTTT CASSLVPGSTGELFF
NA TRBJ2-5 TRBD2 TRBV5-1 TGCGCCAGCAGCTTGACCCTAGCGGGTGGGGAGACCCAGTACTTC CASSLTLAGGETQYF
NA TRBJ1-4 NA TRBV13 TGTGCCAGCAGCTTGCGGGGGTCTGAAAAACTGTTTTTT CASSLRGSEKLFF
NA TRBJ2-2 NA TRBV5-1 TGCGCCAGCAGCTTGGGACAAAACACCGGGGAGCTGTTTTTT CASSLGQNTGELFF
NA TRBJ1-1 TRBD1 TRBV27 TGTGCCAGCAGTGCATTACAGGGGTACACTGAAGCTTTCTTT CASSALQGYTEAFF
once TRBJ2-2 NA TRBV9 TGTGCCAGCAGCGTAAGGAGTGAAACCGGGGAGCTGTTTTTT CASSVRSETGELFF
NA TRBJ1-6 TRBD1 TRBV5-1 TGCGCCAGCAGCTTGAGGACAGGGACGAATTCACCCCTCCACTTT CASSLRTGTNSPLHF
once TRBJ1-4 TRBD1 TRBV18 TGTGCCAGCTCACCACTCGGACAGGGTAATGAAAAACTGTTTTTT CASSPLGQGNEKLFF
NA TRBJ2-7 NA TRBV5-1 TGCGCCAGCACGCAGGGGCAGGCCACTTCCTACGAGCAGTACTTC CASTQGQATSYEQYF
few TRBJ1-2 TRBD1 TRBV30 TGTGCCTGGAGTGAAGGGGGCAGCGGCTACACCTTC CAWSEGGSGYTF
NA TRBJ1-2 TRBD1 TRBV28 TGTGCCAGCAGTTTAAGTAACCCAATTAGGCCGGACAGGGCGAACTATGGCTACACCTTC CASSLSNPIRPDRANYGYTF
NA TRBJ1-6 NA TRBV5-5 TGTGCCAGCAGCTTGCAGGGTTATAATTCACCCCTCCACTTT CASSLQGYNSPLHF
few TRBJ2-1 TRBD2 TRBV7-2 TGTGCCAGCAGGCCTACTAGCGGGGGGTACAATGAGCAGTTCTTC CASRPTSGGYNEQFF
NA TRBJ2-3 TRBD2 TRBV28 TGTGCCAGCAGACTAGCGGGGGCCCGGGGTGATACGCAGTATTTT CASRLAGARGDTQYF
NA TRBJ1-2 NA TRBV4-1 TGCGCCAGCAGCCAAACGGAGTCAGAAAACTATGGCTACACCTTC CASSQTESENYGYTF
few TRBJ1-3 TRBD1 TRBV5-1 TGCGCCAGCAGCACTGGACAGGGGCGCTACACCATATATTTT CASSTGQGRYTIYF
NA TRBJ2-7 NA TRBV9 TGTGCCAGCAGCCCCAGGAGCAGGGGGGCGGAAGAGCAGTACTTC CASSPRSRGAEEQYF
once TRBJ1-4 NA TRBV30 TGTGCCTGGTCCGGACAGACTAATGAAAAACTGTTTTTT CAWSGQTNEKLFF
NA TRBJ1-1 TRBD1 TRBV18 TGTGCCAGCTCACCCCGACAGGGGAACACTGAAGCTTTCTTT CASSPRQGNTEAFF
few TRBJ2-5 NA TRBV18 TGTGCCAGCTCACCATTATTCGCCCGGGAGACCCAGTACTTC CASSPLFARETQYF
NA TRBJ2-1 TRBD2 TRBV7-6 TGTGCCAGCAGCATTAGCGGGGGGCCACACAATGAGCAGTTCTTC CASSISGGPHNEQFF
NA TRBJ1-6 NA TRBV6-5 TGTGCCAGCAGCCAGGAGGGTACCAATTCACCCCTCCACTTT CASSQEGTNSPLHF
NA TRBJ1-5 NA TRBV19 TGTGCCAGTAGTATTGCGAGCGACCGATTCAATCAGCCCCAGCATTTT CASSIASDRFNQPQHF
NA TRBJ1-5 NA TRBV18 TGTGCCAGCTCATCAGGGGTCAATCAGCCCCAGCATTTT CASSSGVNQPQHF
once TRBJ1-5 NA TRBV6-6 TGTGCCAGCAGTGCAACAGGTCCTTGGGCCCAGCATTTT CASSATGPWAQHF
NA TRBJ1-5 TRBD1 TRBV19 TGTGCCAGTAGTTTGGGACAGGGCCTATATAGCAATCAGCCCCAGCATTTT CASSLGQGLYSNQPQHF
NA TRBJ1-3 TRBD1 TRBV28 TGTGCCAGCAGTTTCAGACAGGGAGGAAACACCATATATTTT CASSFRQGGNTIYF
NA TRBJ1-2 TRBD1 TRBV19 TGTGCCAGTAGTAGAGCGTCCGGGCAGGGGGCCGTAGGCTACACCTTC CASSRASGQGAVGYTF
few TRBJ2-5 TRBD2 TRBV2 TGTGCCAGCGGGGTAATGACTAGCGGCCAAGGAACCCAGTACTTC CASGVMTSGQGTQYF